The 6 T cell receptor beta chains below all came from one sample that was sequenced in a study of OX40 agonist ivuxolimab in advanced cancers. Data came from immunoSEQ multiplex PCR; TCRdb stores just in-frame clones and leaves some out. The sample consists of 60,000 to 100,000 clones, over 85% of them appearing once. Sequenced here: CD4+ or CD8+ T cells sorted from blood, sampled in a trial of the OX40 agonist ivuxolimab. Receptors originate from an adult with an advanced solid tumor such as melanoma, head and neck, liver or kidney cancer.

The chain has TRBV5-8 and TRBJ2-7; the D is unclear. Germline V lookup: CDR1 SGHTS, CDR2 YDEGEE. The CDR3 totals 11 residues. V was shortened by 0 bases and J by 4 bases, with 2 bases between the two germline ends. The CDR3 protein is CASSLGYEQYF. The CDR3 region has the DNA TGTGCCAGCAGCTTGGGGTACGAGCAGTACTTC. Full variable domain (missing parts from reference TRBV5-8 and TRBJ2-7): EAGVTQSPTHLIKTRGQQATLRCSPISGHTSVYWYQQALGLGLQFLLWYDEGEERNRGNFPPRFSGRQFPNYSSELNVNALELEDSALYLCASSLGYEQYFGPGTRLTVT.

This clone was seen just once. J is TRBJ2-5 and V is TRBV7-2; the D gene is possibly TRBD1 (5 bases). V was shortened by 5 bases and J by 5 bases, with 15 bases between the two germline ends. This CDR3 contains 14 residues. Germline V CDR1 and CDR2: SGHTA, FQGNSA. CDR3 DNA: TGTGCCAGCAGCCCGGGCCACAGGTTTGAGACCCAGTACTTC. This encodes CASSPGHRFETQYF.

CDR3 in amino acids: CASSQGKDSFSGANVLTF. The CDR3 nucleotides are TGCGCCAGCAGCCAAGGGAAGGACAGTTTCTCTGGGGCCAACGTCCTGACTTTC. The chain joins TRBV4-1 to TRBJ2-6, with a weak D call TRBD1 (6 bases). The CDR3 is 18 amino acids. Germline V gene data show CDR1 as MGHRA and CDR2 as YSYEKL. V was clipped by 1 base and J by 0 bases, with 13 bases between them.

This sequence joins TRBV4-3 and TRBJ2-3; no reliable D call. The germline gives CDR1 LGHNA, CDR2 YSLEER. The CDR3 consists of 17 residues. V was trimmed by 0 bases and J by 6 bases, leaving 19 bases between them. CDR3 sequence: CASSQDFLAPRGDTQYF. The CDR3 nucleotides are TGCGCCAGCAGCCAAGATTTTTTGGCCCCCAGAGGTGATACGCAGTATTTT.

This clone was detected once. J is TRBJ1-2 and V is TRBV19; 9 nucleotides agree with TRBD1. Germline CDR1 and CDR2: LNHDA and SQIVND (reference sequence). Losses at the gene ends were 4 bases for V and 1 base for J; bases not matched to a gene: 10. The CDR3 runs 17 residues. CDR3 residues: CASSRPGQGFVNYGYTF. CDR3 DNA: TGTGCCAGTAGTAGACCGGGACAGGGATTCGTTAACTATGGCTACACCTTC.

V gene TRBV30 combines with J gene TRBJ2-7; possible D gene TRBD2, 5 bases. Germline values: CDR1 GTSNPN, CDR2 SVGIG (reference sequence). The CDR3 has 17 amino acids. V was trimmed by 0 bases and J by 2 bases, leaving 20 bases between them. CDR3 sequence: CAWSVEGAQTSTYEQYF. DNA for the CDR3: TGTGCCTGGAGTGTTGAGGGTGCACAGACTTCGACCTACGAGCAGTACTTC.